This T cell receptor (beta chain) was sequenced in a study of T cells in Graves' hyperthyroidism and ophthalmopathy. The TCR beta CDR3 regions underwent amplification using RNA transcripts as the source. TCR CDR3 regions were first amplified by RT-PCR with HTBI primers. MiXCR, applied by TCRdb to the multiplex PCR reads, yields one record per CDR3 protein. The profile shows fewer than 550,000 distinct CDR3 sequences, roughly 25% of them singletons. At least 3 on the Clinical Activity Score was recorded for ophthalmopathy patients, who also had NOSPECS grade at least 4 and duration under 3 months. The study, taken as a whole, reports: Most clonotypes expanded in thyroid above 0.001 were likewise present in blood.

CDR1 and CDR2 from the germline V gene are MNHNS and SASEGT. The CDR3 has 15 amino acids. Trimming at V came to 6 bases and at J to 4 bases, leaving 12 bases not matched to a gene. At least ten counts were recorded for this clonotype. Its antigen is undetermined. The sequenced sample consisted of blood. The sequence derives from a woman aged 25 to 39 with Graves' ophthalmopathy. V usage is TRBV6-1 and J usage is TRBJ2-7; 7 nucleotides agree with TRBD1. CDR3 sequence: CASRIRQGGGYEQYF. The DNA of the CDR3 is TGTGCCAGCAGGATAAGACAGGGTGGTGGGTACGAGCAGTACTTC.